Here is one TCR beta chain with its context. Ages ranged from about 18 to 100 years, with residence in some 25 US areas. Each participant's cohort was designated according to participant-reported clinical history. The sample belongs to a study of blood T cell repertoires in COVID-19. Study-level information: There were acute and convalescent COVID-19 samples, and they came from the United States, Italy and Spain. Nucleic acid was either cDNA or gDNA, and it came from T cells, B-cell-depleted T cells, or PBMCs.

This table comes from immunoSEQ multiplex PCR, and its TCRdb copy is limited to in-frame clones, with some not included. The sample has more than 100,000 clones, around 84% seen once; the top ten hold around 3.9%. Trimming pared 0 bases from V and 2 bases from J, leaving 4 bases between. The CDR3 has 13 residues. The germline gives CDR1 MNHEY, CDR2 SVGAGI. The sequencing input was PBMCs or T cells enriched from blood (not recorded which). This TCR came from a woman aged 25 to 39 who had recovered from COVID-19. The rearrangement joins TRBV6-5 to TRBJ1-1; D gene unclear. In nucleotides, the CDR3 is TGTGCCAGCAGTTACTCGGCAAACACTGAAGCTTTCTTT. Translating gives CASSYSANTEAFF.